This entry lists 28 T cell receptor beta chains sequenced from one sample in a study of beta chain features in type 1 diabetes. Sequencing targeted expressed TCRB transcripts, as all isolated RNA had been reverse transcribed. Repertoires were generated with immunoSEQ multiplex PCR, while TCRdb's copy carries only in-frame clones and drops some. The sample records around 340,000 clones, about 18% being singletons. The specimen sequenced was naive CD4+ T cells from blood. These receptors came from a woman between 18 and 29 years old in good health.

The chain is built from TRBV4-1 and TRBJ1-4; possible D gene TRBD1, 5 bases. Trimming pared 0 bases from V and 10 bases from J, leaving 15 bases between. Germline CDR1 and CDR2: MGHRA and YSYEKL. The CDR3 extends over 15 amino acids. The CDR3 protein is CASSQDRTSGGKLFF. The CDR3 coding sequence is TGCGCCAGCAGCCAAGATCGTACCTCGGGGGGAAAACTGTTTTTT.

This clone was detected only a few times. The CDR3 nucleotides are TGTGCCAGCTCCCAAGCGGCGAACACAGATACGCAGTATTTT. Translation: CASSQAANTDTQYF. The chain couples TRBV7-8 to TRBJ2-3; D possibly corresponds to TRBD2 (5 bases). Looked up from germline, CDR1 is SGHVS and CDR2 is FQNEAQ. Trimming cost V 8 bases and J 2 bases, with 14 bases left between them. This CDR3 is 14 amino acids long.

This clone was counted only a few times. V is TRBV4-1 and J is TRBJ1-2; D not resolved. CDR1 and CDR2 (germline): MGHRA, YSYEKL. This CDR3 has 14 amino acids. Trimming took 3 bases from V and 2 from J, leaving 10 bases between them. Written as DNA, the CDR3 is TGCGCCAGCAGCCATACCGGGTCAAACTATGGCTACACCTTC. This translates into CASSHTGSNYGYTF.

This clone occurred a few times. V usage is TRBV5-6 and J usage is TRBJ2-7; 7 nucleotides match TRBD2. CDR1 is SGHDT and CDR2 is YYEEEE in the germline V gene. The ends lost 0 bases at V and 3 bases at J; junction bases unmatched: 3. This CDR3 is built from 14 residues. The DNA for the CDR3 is TGTGCCAGCAGCTTGGACCTAGCGGACTACGAGCAGTACTTC. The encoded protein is CASSLDLADYEQYF.

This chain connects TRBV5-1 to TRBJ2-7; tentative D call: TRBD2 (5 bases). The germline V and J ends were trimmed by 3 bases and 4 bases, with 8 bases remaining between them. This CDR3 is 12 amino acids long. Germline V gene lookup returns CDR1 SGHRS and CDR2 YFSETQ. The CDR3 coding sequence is TGCGCCAGCAGCTCGGGAATATACGAGCAGTACTTC. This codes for CASSSGIYEQYF. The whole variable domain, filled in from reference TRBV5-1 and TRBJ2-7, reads KAGVTQTPRYLIKTRGQQVTLSCSPISGHRSVSWYQQTPGQGLQFLFEYFSETQRNKGNFPGRFSGRQFSNSRSEMNVSTLELGDSALYLCASSSGIYEQYFGPGTRLTVT.

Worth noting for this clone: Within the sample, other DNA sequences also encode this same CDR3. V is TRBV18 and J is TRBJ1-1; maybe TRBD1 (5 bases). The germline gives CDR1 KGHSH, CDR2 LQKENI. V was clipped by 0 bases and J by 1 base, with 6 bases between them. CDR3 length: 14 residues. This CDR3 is CASSPPGQNTEAFF. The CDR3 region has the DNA TGTGCCAGCTCACCACCGGGGCAGAACACTGAAGCTTTCTTT.

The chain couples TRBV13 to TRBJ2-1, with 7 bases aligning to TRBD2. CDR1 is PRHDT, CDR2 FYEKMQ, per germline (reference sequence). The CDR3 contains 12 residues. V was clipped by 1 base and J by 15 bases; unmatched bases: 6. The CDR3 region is CASSLVGGVVFF. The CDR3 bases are TGTGCCAGCAGCTTAGTGGGAGGGGTGGTGTTCTTC.

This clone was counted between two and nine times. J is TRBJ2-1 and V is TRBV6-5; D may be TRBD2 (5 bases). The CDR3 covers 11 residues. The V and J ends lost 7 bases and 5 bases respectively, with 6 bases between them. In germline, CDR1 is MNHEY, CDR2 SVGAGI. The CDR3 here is CASTRDNEQFF. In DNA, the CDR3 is TGTGCCAGCACGCGGGACAATGAGCAGTTCTTC.

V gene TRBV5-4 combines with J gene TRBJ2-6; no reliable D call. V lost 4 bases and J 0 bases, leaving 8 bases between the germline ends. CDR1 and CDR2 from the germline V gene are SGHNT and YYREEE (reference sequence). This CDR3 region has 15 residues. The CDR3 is CASSHPSSGANVLTF. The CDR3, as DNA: TGTGCCAGCAGCCACCCTAGCTCTGGGGCCAACGTCCTGACTTTC.

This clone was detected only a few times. CDR3 loop: CAWRGGAVLYGYTF. The CDR3 nucleotides read TGTGCCTGGAGAGGGGGGGCCGTACTCTATGGCTACACCTTC. The V gene is TRBV30, the J gene TRBJ1-2, with D possibly matching TRBD1 (6 bases). CDR3 length: 14 residues. Germline-derived CDR1 and CDR2 are GTSNPN and SVGIG (reference sequence). V gave up 3 bases and J gave up 4 bases, with 15 bases separating them.

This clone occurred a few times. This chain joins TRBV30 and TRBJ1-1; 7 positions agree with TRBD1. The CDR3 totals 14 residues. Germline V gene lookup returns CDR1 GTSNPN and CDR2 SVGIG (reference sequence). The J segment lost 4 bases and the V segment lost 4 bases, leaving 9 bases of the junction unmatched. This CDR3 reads CAWTLSTGTTEAFF. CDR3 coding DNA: TGTGCCTGGACGCTTTCGACAGGGACCACTGAAGCTTTCTTT.

The CDR3 loop is CASSLVGRTGTEAFF. CDR3 nucleotides: TGTGCCAGCAGCTTGGTCGGACGGACGGGGACTGAAGCTTTCTTT. The rearrangement links TRBV13 to TRBJ1-1; D uncertain. Per the germline V gene, CDR1 is PRHDT and CDR2 is FYEKMQ (reference sequence). The CDR3 covers 15 residues. The V end was cut by 3 bases, the J end by 5 bases, with 16 bases between.

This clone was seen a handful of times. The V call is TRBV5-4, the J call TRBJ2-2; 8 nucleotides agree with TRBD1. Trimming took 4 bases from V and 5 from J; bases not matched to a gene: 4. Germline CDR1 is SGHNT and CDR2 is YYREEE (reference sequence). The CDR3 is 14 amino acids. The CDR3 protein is CASSPRTGTGELFF. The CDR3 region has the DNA TGTGCCAGCAGCCCTCGGACAGGGACCGGGGAGCTGTTTTTT.

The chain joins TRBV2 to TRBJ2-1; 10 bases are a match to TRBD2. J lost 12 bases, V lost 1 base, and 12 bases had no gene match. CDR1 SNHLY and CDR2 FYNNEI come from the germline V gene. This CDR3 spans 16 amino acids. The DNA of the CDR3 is TGTGCCAGCAGTGAAGAGACCCGGGCTAGCGGGAGTCGGCAGTTCTTC. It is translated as CASSEETRASGSRQFF.

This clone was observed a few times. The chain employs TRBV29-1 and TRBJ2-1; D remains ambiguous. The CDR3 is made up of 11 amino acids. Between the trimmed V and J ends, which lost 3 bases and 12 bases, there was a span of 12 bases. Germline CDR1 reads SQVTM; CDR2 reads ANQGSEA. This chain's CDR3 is CSVDRYNRQFF. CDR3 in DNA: TGCAGCGTTGACCGTTACAACCGGCAGTTCTTC.

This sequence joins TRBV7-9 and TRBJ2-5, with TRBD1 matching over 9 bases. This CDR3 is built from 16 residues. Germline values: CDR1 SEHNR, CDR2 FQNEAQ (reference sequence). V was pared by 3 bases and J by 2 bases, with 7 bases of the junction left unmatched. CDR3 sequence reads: CASSFLQGAGQETQYF. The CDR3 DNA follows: TGTGCCAGCAGCTTCCTACAGGGGGCCGGACAAGAGACCCAGTACTTC.

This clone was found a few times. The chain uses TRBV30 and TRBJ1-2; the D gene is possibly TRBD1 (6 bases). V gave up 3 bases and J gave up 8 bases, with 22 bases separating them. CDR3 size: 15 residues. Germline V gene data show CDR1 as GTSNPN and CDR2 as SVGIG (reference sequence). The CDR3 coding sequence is TGTGCCTGGAGGTACCGGGACACCAAAGGGTACGGCTACACCTTC. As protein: CAWRYRDTKGYGYTF.

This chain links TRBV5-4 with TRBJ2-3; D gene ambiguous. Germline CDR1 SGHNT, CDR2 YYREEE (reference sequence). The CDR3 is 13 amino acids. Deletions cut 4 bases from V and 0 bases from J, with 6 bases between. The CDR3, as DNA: TGTGCCAGCAGCCGAGATAGCACAGATACGCAGTATTTT. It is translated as CASSRDSTDTQYF.

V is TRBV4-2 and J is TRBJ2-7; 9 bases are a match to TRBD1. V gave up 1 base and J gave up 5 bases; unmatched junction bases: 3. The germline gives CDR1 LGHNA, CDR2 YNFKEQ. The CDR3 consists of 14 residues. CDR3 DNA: TGTGCCAGCAGCCAAGGGGACAGGGCCGACGAGCAGTACTTC. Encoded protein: CASSQGDRADEQYF.

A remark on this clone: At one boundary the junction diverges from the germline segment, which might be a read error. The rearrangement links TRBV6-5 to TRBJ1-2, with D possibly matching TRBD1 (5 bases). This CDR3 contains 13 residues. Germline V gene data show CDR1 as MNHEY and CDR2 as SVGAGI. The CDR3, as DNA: TGTGCCAGCAGTTACTCGGTCACGGGACTAACCAACTTC. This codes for CASSYSVTGLTNF.

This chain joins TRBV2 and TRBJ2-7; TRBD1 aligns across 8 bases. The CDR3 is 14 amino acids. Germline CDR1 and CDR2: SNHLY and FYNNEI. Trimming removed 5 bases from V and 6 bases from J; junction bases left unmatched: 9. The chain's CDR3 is CASSTGTGLGEQYF. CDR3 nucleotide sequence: TGTGCCAGCAGTACCGGGACAGGCCTCGGCGAGCAGTACTTC.

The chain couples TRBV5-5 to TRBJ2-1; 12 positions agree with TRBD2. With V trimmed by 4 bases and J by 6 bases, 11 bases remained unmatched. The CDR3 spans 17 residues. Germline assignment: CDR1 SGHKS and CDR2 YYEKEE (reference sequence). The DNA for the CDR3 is TGTGCCAGCAGCCCGGCCCCTGGACTAGCGGGGACCAATGAGCAGTTCTTC. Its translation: CASSPAPGLAGTNEQFF. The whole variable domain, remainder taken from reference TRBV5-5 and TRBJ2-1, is DAGVTQSPTHLIKTRGQQVTLRCSPISGHKSVSWYQQVLGQGPQFIFQYYEKEERGRGNFPDRFSARQFPNYSSELNVNALLLGDSALYLCASSPAPGLAGTNEQFFGPGTRLTVL.

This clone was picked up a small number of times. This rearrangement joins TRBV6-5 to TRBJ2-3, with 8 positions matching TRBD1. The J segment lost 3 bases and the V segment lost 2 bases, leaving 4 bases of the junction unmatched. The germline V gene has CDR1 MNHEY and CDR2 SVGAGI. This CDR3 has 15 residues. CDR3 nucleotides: TGTGCCAGCAGTTACCGACAGGGGACGACAGATACGCAGTATTTT. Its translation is CASSYRQGTTDTQYF.

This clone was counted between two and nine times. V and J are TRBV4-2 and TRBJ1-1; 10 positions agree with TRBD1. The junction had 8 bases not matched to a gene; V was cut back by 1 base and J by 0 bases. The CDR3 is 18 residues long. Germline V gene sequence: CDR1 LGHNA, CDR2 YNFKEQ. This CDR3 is CASSQAPGTGVMNTEAFF. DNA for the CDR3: TGTGCCAGCAGCCAAGCCCCCGGGACAGGGGTTATGAACACTGAAGCTTTCTTT.

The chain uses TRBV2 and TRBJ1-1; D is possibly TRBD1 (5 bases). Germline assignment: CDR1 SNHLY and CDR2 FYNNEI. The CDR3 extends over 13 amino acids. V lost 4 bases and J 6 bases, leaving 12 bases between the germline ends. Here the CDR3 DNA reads TGTGCCAGCAGTGTCGACAGAGACGCTGAAGCTTTCTTT. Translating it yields CASSVDRDAEAFF.

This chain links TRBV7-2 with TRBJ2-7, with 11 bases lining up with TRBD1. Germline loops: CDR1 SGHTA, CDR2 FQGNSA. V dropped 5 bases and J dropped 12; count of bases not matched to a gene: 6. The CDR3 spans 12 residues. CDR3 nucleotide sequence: TGTGCCAGCAGCCTCGGGACAGGGGGGCCGTACTTC. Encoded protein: CASSLGTGGPYF.

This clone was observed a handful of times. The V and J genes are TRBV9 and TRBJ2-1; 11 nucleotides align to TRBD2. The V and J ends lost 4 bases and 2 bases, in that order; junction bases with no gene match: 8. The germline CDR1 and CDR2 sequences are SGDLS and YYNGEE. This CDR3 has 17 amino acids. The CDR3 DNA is TGTGCCAGCAGCTCCCGCCCGACTAGCGGGACCTACAATGAGCAGTTCTTC. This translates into CASSSRPTSGTYNEQFF.

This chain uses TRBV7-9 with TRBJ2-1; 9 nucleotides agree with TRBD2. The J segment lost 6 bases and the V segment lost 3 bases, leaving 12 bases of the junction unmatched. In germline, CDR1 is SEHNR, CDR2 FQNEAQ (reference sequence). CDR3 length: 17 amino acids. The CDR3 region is CASSFGTGTSHPNEQFF. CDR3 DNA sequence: TGTGCCAGCAGCTTCGGAACCGGGACTAGCCATCCCAATGAGCAGTTCTTC.